This TCR beta chain was recorded in a study of CD8+ T cells in alopecia areata. RNA was isolated and reverse transcribed to cDNA, the sequencing template. Sequencing used immunoSEQ multiplex PCR; TCRdb keeps in-frame clones, though not all of them. The table includes under 250,000 clones, about 57% detected once. The ends were cut back, 2 bases at V and 1 base at J, with 11 bases in the middle. The CDR3 extends over 15 amino acids. Germline lookup yields CDR1 SGHTA and CDR2 FQGNSA. Treatment defined: oral pan-JAK inhibitor, 5-10 mg twice daily. PBMCs were stained for CD3, CD4 and CD8, and CD4+ and CD8+ T cells were sorted. This clone showed up many times.

The chain uses TRBV7-2 and TRBJ1-1, with D perhaps matching TRBD1 (5 bases). The source of this sequence is a human donor with alopecia areata. The source was CD4+ T cells sorted from blood, collected at week 4, from a patient treated with tofacitinib. The CDR3, as DNA: TGTGCCAGCAGCTTATTTAGTACAGGGAACACTGAAGCTTTCTTT. It codes for CASSLFSTGNTEAFF.